Following are 30 T cell receptor beta chains from one sample sequenced in a study of T cells in Graves' hyperthyroidism and ophthalmopathy. The CDR3 regions of TCR beta were amplified from RNA transcripts. The TCR CDR3 first-round RT-PCR relied on the HTBI primer set. TCRdb redid the calling of the multiplex PCR reads with MiXCR, one entry per CDR3 protein. The sample includes about 180,000 distinct CDR3 sequences, about 17% of them seen just once. Sequences were obtained from blood. The receptors here all came from a woman aged 45-65 years with Graves' hyperthyroidism.

This clonotype was counted ten times or more. At one end the junction does not follow the germline gene, possibly because of a read error. V and J are TRBV7-7 and TRBJ1-4; possibly TRBD1 for D (6 bases). The CDR3 has 13 amino acids. Germline V gene data show CDR1 as SSHAT and CDR2 as FNYEAQ (reference sequence). The CDR3 region is CASSLNRDEKLFF. The CDR3 DNA reads as TGTGCTAGCAGCTTAAACAGGGATGAAAAACTGTTTTTT.

This clonotype was detected ten times or more. V usage is TRBV24-1 and J usage is TRBJ2-7; D may be TRBD1 or TRBD2 (5 bases each). V lost 2 bases, J lost 2 bases, and 18 bases lay in between. The germline CDR1 and CDR2 sequences are KGHDR and SFDVKD. The CDR3 is 17 amino acids. CDR3 nucleotides: TGTGCCACCAGTGATTCCCTTTCCGAGGGGTCGCCCTACGAGCAGTACTTC. It yields the protein CATSDSLSEGSPYEQYF.

In its sample, this clonotype was seen many times. The chain joins TRBV7-2 to TRBJ2-7, with D perhaps being TRBD1 or TRBD2 (5 bases each). This CDR3 spans 16 amino acids. CDR1 and CDR2 from the germline V gene are SGHTA and FQGNSA. The V gene lost 2 bases and the J gene lost 7 bases, with 21 bases spanning the gap. The chain's CDR3 is CASSLNSWAGRGEQYF. The CDR3 region has the DNA TGTGCCAGCAGCTTAAATTCCTGGGCAGGGAGAGGAGAGCAGTACTTC.

This clonotype was recorded a few times. The V gene is TRBV5-4, the J gene TRBJ1-1; possible D gene TRBD1, 6 bases. CDR1 is SGHNT, CDR2 YYREEE, per germline (reference sequence). The CDR3 consists of 17 residues. V lost 4 bases to trimming and J lost 6 bases, with 25 bases between them. CDR3 nucleotide sequence: TGTGCCAGCAGCCTATGGGAGAAGGGACACGCGGGACCTGAAGCTTTCTTT. This gives the protein CASSLWEKGHAGPEAFF.

This clonotype was seen at least ten times. CDR3 residues: CASTVDYYGYTF. CDR3 bases: TGTGCCAGCACTGTCGACTACTATGGCTACACCTTC. V gene TRBV12-3 or TRBV12-4 combines with J gene TRBJ1-2; D remains unclear. V was cut by 7 bases and J by 3 bases, with 9 bases left in between. The CDR3 sequence is 12 residues long.

This clonotype was seen ten or more times. The V and J genes are TRBV27 and TRBJ1-4; 9 bases match TRBD1. Germline loops: CDR1 MNHEY, CDR2 SMNVEV (reference sequence). CDR3 length: 15 amino acids. Trimming at V came to 3 bases and at J to 8 bases, leaving 7 bases not matched to a gene. The CDR3 nucleotides read TGTGCCAGCAGTTTGGGGGGACAGGGTGGGGAAAAACTGTTTTTT. This gives the protein CASSLGGQGGEKLFF.

This rearrangement joins TRBV4-2 to TRBJ2-7, with D possibly matching TRBD1 (5 bases). V lost 4 bases and J lost 3, with 19 bases in between. Germline-derived CDR1 and CDR2 are LGHNA and YNFKEQ. This CDR3 has 16 amino acids. The CDR3 here is CASSPSSGLGYYEQYF. The CDR3 bases are TGTGCCAGCAGCCCGAGTTCAGGGCTCGGTTACTACGAGCAGTACTTC.

The rearrangement uses TRBV3-1 and TRBJ1-1; D gene uncertain. The CDR3 sequence is 15 residues long. From germline, CDR1 is LGHDT and CDR2 YNNKEL (reference sequence). V lost 0 bases to trimming and J lost 1 base, with 9 bases between them. The CDR3 DNA reads TGTGCCAGCAGCCAAGACCCGAGGGCGAACACTGAAGCTTTCTTT. Amino acid sequence: CASSQDPRANTEAFF. Using reference TRBV3-1 and TRBJ1-1 for the parts outside the CDR3, the full variable domain is DTAVSQTPKYLVTQMGNDKSIKCEQNLGHDTMYWYKQDSKKFLKIMFSYNNKELIINETVPNRFSPKSPDKAHLNLHINSLELGDSAVYFCASSQDPRANTEAFFGQGTRLTVV.

Many counts were recorded for this clonotype. The rearrangement joins TRBV7-2 to TRBJ1-5; TRBD1 might be the D (5 bases). Per the germline V gene, CDR1 is SGHTA and CDR2 is FQGNSA. Deletions cut 2 bases from V and 5 bases from J, with 7 bases between. The CDR3 sequence is 13 residues long. CDR3 amino acids: CASSLQGDQPQHF. The CDR3, as DNA: TGTGCCAGCAGCTTACAGGGAGATCAGCCCCAGCATTTT.

This clonotype was counted ten times or more. This chain connects TRBV7-6 to TRBJ2-7; TRBD2 aligns across 10 bases. Germline V lookup: CDR1 SGHVS, CDR2 FNYEAQ. Losses at the gene ends were 1 base for V and 0 bases for J; bases not matched to a gene: 3. The CDR3 is 16 amino acids. As DNA, the CDR3 is TGTGCCAGCAGCTTAGGCGGACTAGCGGTCTCCTACGAGCAGTACTTC. This codes for CASSLGGLAVSYEQYF.

This clonotype was found many times. This chain joins TRBV27 and TRBJ2-7; D is uncertain. Trimming removed 5 bases at V and 8 bases at J, with 19 bases between. The CDR3 spans 14 residues. Germline CDR1 is MNHEY and CDR2 is SMNVEV (reference sequence). The CDR3 DNA follows: TGTGCCAGCAGTATCGCAGGTTCCCCAAGGCAGCAGTACTTC. Protein: CASSIAGSPRQQYF.

J is TRBJ2-5 and V is TRBV4-3; TRBD2 is a possible D gene (6 bases). There are 13 residues in the CDR3. Trimming took 4 bases from V and 3 from J, leaving 9 bases between them. Germline CDR1 is LGHNA and CDR2 is YSLEER. The CDR3 is CASSRGTEETQYF. CDR3 coding DNA: TGCGCCAGCAGCCGCGGGACCGAAGAGACCCAGTACTTC.

The V call is TRBV6-2 or TRBV6-3, the J call TRBJ1-6, with D hard to call. The CDR3 consists of 14 residues. Trimming removed 2 bases from V and 0 bases from J, with 2 bases in between. The germline gives CDR1 MNHEY, CDR2 SVGEGT. CDR3 DNA: TGTGCCAGCAGTTACAGCTCCTATAATTCACCCCTCCACTTT. Translation gives CASSYSSYNSPLHF.

A few counts support this clonotype. The V call is TRBV20-1, the J call TRBJ1-2; D remains ambiguous. Between the trimmed V and J ends, which lost 7 bases and 6 bases, there was a span of 12 bases. The CDR3 extends over 11 amino acids. Germline CDR1 is DFQATT and CDR2 is SNEGSKA (reference sequence). The CDR3 bases are TGCAGTGTAGGAAAGACGGATGGCTACACCTTC. Its translation: CSVGKTDGYTF.

This sequence joins TRBV9 and TRBJ1-1, with D uncertain. This CDR3 region has 14 residues. Germline CDR1 reads SGDLS; CDR2 reads YYNGEE. V was shortened by 0 bases and J by 0 bases, with 6 bases between the two germline ends. CDR3 sequence (DNA): TGTGCCAGCAGCGTAGGCGGGGTGAACACTGAAGCTTTCTTT. Its protein is CASSVGGVNTEAFF.

The sample holds many counts of this clonotype. The chain employs TRBV27 and TRBJ1-1; 7 bases fit TRBD1. Losses at the gene ends were 5 bases for V and 4 bases for J; bases not matched to a gene: 4. The germline gives CDR1 MNHEY, CDR2 SMNVEV (reference sequence). There are 13 residues in the CDR3. The CDR3 nucleotides are TGTGCCAGCAGTCCAACAGGGGCCACTGAAGCTTTCTTT. Protein product: CASSPTGATEAFF.

The chain has TRBV7-9 and TRBJ2-1; no definite D call. V was pared by 2 bases and J by 5 bases, with 10 bases between. The length of the CDR3 is 14 residues. Per germline, CDR1 SEHNR and CDR2 FQNEAQ (reference sequence). The DNA for the CDR3 is TGTGCCAGCAGCTTAATGAGACCGGACAATGAGCAGTTCTTC. Protein product: CASSLMRPDNEQFF.

This clonotype occurred many times. The chain recombines TRBV6-1 with TRBJ2-2; D is possibly TRBD2 (5 bases). CDR1 and CDR2 (germline): MNHNS, SASEGT. This CDR3 has 13 amino acids. Between the trimmed V and J ends, which lost 6 bases and 7 bases, there was a span of 12 bases. This chain's CDR3 is CASRPDYIGELFF. The DNA for the CDR3 is TGTGCCAGCAGACCCGACTACATCGGGGAGCTGTTTTTT.

This clonotype has at least ten counts. The chain links TRBV24-1 to TRBJ2-1, with 12 positions matching TRBD2. V dropped 3 bases and J dropped 2; count of bases not matched to a gene: 4. The germline CDR1 and CDR2 sequences are KGHDR and SFDVKD. The CDR3 consists of 17 residues. This chain's CDR3 is CATSDPLAGGPYNEQFF. For the CDR3, the DNA is TGTGCCACCAGTGATCCCCTAGCGGGGGGGCCCTACAATGAGCAGTTCTTC.

The chain joins TRBV18 to TRBJ1-3; possibly TRBD1 for D (6 bases). Germline V gene data show CDR1 as KGHSH and CDR2 as LQKENI. This CDR3 is built from 16 residues. Trimming removed 3 bases at V and 0 bases at J, with 12 bases between. CDR3 nucleotide sequence: TGTGCCAGCTCACCTCGGGACACACTCTCTGGAAACACCATATATTTT. Residues: CASSPRDTLSGNTIYF.

V is TRBV28 and J is TRBJ2-1; 7 nucleotides align to TRBD2. The CDR3 extends over 15 amino acids. The ends lost 4 bases at V and 1 base at J; junction bases unmatched: 4. Per germline, CDR1 MDHEN and CDR2 SYDVKM. The CDR3 region is CASSWLRESYNEQFF. DNA for the CDR3: TGTGCCAGCAGTTGGTTGCGGGAGTCCTACAATGAGCAGTTCTTC.

This clonotype was found many times. V is TRBV20-1 and J is TRBJ2-5, with a weak D call TRBD1 (5 bases). Germline-derived CDR1 and CDR2 are DFQATT and SNEGSKA (reference sequence). CDR3 length: 15 amino acids. V lost 0 bases and J 5 bases, leaving 16 bases between the germline ends. This CDR3 reads CSARDFRARQETQYF. The DNA for the CDR3 is TGCAGTGCTAGAGATTTCCGAGCGAGACAGGAGACCCAGTACTTC.

This clonotype has a count of ten or more. V is TRBV7-8 and J is TRBJ1-1; no reliable D call. Germline V CDR1 and CDR2: SGHVS, FQNEAQ. The CDR3 extends over 13 amino acids. Trimming took off 5 bases at V and 4 bases at J, with 11 bases between the two ends. The CDR3 here is CASSPGVGTEAFF. CDR3 nucleotides: TGTGCCAGCAGCCCCGGCGTGGGCACTGAAGCTTTCTTT.

This clonotype was counted many times. The chain uses TRBV6-6 and TRBJ1-3; no definite D call. This CDR3 has 15 amino acids. Trimming pared 2 bases from V and 2 bases from J, leaving 10 bases between. Germline-derived CDR1 and CDR2 are MNHNY and SVGAGI (reference sequence). The CDR3 loop is CASSYEGPAGNTIYF. DNA of the CDR3: TGTGCCAGCAGTTACGAGGGCCCTGCTGGAAACACCATATATTTT.

This clonotype was observed many times. The rearrangement links TRBV28 to TRBJ2-7; D is unclear. Germline V gene lookup returns CDR1 MDHEN and CDR2 SYDVKM. The V gene lost 3 bases and the J gene lost 9 bases, with 12 bases spanning the gap. The CDR3 contains 12 residues. The CDR3 nucleotides are TGTGCCAGCAGTTTTTGGCAAGATGGGCAGTACTTC. Residues: CASSFWQDGQYF.

The chain couples TRBV4-2 to TRBJ2-2, with 8 bases fitting TRBD2. Unmatched junction bases numbered 10, after V lost 3 bases and J lost 4 bases. In germline, CDR1 is LGHNA, CDR2 YNFKEQ. CDR3 size: 17 residues. For the CDR3, the DNA is TGTGCCAGCAGCCAGGGAGGAGCGGGGGCGGGCACCGGGGAGCTGTTTTTT. Its translation is CASSQGGAGAGTGELFF.

This clonotype was observed many times. V and J are TRBV6-1 and TRBJ1-1, with D possibly being TRBD1 (6 bases). CDR3 length: 13 amino acids. Germline V gene data show CDR1 as MNHNS and CDR2 as SASEGT. Trimming took 5 bases from V and 3 from J, leaving 10 bases between them. This chain's CDR3 is CASSTGPHTEAFF. CDR3 nucleotide sequence: TGTGCCAGCAGTACAGGGCCCCACACTGAAGCTTTCTTT.

At least ten counts were recorded for this clonotype. The rearrangement links TRBV6-5 to TRBJ2-5; no definite D call. Trimming stripped 0 bases from V and 2 bases from J, with 7 bases between. The germline V gene has CDR1 MNHEY and CDR2 SVGAGI. This CDR3 region has 14 residues. The CDR3 protein is CASSYSTAQETQYF. Here the CDR3 DNA reads TGTGCCAGCAGTTACTCAACAGCTCAAGAGACCCAGTACTTC.

This clonotype was counted many times. This chain links TRBV27 with TRBJ2-7; D gene ambiguous. Trimming stripped 1 base from V and 5 bases from J, with 6 bases between. There are 12 residues in the CDR3. CDR1 MNHEY and CDR2 SMNVEV come from the germline V gene (reference sequence). The CDR3 region is CASSLFPHEQYF. Here the CDR3 DNA reads TGTGCCAGCAGTTTATTTCCCCACGAGCAGTACTTC.

This clonotype was picked up a small number of times. The chain links TRBV19 to TRBJ1-6; 9 bases align to TRBD1. With V trimmed by 5 bases and J by 10 bases, 9 bases remained unmatched. In germline, CDR1 is LNHDA, CDR2 SQIVND (reference sequence). The CDR3 has 15 amino acids. The CDR3 loop is CASSATGGIGSPLHF. The CDR3 DNA follows: TGTGCCAGTAGTGCTACAGGGGGCATTGGCTCACCCCTCCACTTT.